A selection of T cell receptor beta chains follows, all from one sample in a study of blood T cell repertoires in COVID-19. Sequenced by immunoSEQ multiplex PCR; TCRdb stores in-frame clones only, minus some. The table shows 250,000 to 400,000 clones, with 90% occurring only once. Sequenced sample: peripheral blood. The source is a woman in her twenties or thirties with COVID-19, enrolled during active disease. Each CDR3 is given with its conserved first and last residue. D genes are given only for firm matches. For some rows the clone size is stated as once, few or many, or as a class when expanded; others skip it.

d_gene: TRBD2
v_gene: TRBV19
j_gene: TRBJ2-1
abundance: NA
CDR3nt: TGTGCCAGTAGCACCGGGACTAGCGGGACCTACAATGAGCAGTTCTTC
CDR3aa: CASSTGTSGTYNEQFF

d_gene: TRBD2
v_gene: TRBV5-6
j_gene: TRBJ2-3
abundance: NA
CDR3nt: TGTGCCAGCAGCTTGCTAGCGGGAGAGGGAGGCACAGATACGCAGTATTTT
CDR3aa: CASSLLAGEGGTDTQYF

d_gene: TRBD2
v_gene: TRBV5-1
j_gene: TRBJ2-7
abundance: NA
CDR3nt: TGCGCCAGCAGCTTGGCTCTTCCGACTAGCGGGAGAGGGTACGAGCAGTACTTC
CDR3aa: CASSLALPTSGRGYEQYF

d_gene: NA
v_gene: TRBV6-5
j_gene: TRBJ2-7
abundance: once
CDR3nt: TGTGCCACAGGTTCCTACGAGCAGTACTTC
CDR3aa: CATGSYEQYF

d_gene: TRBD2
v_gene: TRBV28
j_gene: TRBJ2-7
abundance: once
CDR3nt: TGTGCCAGCACCCGCGGGAGGGCCTACTACGAGCAGTACTTC
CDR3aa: CASTRGRAYYEQYF

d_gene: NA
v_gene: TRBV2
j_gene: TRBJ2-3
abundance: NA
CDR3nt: TGTGCCAGCAAGTGGCTCGTGGCAGATACGCAGTATTTT
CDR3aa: CASKWLVADTQYF

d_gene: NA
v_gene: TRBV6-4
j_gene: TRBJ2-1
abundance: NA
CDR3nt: TGTGCCAGCAGTGAGGAAGGAGACTACAATGAGCAGTTCTTC
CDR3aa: CASSEEGDYNEQFF

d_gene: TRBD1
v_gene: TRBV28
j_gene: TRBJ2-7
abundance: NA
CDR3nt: TGTGCCAGCAGTGGGGGACAGGCCGGAAGCTACGAGCAGTACTTC
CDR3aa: CASSGGQAGSYEQYF

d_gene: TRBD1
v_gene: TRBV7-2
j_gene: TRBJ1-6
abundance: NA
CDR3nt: TGTGCCAGCAGCTTATACAGGGGGCAAAGTATAGGATCACCCCTCCACTTT
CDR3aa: CASSLYRGQSIGSPLHF

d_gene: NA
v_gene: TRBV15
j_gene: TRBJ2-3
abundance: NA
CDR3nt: TGTGCCACCAGCGGAGCGGCCGGCCGGGGCACAGATACGCAGTATTTT
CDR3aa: CATSGAAGRGTDTQYF

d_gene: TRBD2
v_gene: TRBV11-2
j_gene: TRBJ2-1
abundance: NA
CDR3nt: TGTGCCAGCAGCCCCGGGACTATTGCCTACAATGAGCAGTTCTTC
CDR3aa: CASSPGTIAYNEQFF

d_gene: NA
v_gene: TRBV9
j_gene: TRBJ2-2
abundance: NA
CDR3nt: TGTGCCAGCAGCGTAGACTTAATAGTCCCCACCGGGGAGCTGTTTTTT
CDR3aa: CASSVDLIVPTGELFF

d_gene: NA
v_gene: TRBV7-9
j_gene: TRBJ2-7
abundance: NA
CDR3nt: TGTGCCAGCAGCTTAGTAGACCGAGGGTACGAGCAGTACTTC
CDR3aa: CASSLVDRGYEQYF

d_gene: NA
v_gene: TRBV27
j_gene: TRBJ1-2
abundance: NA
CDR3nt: TGTGCCAGCAGTTTGACAGCGCTCTATGGCTACACCTTC
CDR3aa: CASSLTALYGYTF

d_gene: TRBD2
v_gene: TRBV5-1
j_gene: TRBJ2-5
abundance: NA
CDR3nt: TGCGCCAGCAGCCCTCAGACTAGCGGGAGTTCCAGGGAGACCCAGTACTTC
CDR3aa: CASSPQTSGSSRETQYF

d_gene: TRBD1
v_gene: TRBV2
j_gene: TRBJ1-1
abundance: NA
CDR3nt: TGTGCCAGCAAAACCGGACAGGGGTGGACTGAAGCTTTCTTT
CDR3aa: CASKTGQGWTEAFF

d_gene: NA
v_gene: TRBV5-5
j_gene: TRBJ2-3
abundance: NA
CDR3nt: TGTGCCAGCAGCTTGCAACTGGGGAGAGGTCCTAGCACAGATACGCAGTATTTT
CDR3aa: CASSLQLGRGPSTDTQYF

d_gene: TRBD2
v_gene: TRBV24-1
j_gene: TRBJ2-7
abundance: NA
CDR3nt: TGTGCCACCAGTGATTCACTAGCGGGAGGGTCCTACGAGCAGTACTTC
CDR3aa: CATSDSLAGGSYEQYF

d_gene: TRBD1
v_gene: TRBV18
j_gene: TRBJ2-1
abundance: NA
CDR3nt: TGTGCCAGCTCACCGGAGACAGGGAGCGGTGAGCAGTTCTTC
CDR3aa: CASSPETGSGEQFF

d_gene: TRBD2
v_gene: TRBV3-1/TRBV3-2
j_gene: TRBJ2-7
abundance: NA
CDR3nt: TGTGCCAGCAGCCAAGGTACAGCGGGAGTTTACGAGCAGTACTTC
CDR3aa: CASSQGTAGVYEQYF

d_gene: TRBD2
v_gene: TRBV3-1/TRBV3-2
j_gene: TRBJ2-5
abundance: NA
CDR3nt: TGTGCCAGCAGCCAAATTCCTAGCGGGGGGGAGACCCAGTACTTC
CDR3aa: CASSQIPSGGETQYF

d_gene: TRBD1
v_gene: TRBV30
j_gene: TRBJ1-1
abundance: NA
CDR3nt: TGTGCCTGGACGAGGGACAGGGTTGACACTGAAGCTTTCTTT
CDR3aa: CAWTRDRVDTEAFF

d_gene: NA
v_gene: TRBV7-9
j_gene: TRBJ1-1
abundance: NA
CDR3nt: TGTGCCAGCAGCCGGACCGGGGTAGGGGAAGCTTTCTTT
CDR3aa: CASSRTGVGEAFF

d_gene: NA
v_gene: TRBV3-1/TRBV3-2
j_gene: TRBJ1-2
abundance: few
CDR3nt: TGTGCCAGCAGCCAAGAAGATAGGGAGGGTGGCTACACCTTC
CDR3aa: CASSQEDREGGYTF

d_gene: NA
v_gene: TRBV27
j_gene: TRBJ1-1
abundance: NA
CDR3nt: TGTGCCAGCAGTCGGACACAAGCTAACACTGAAGCTTTCTTT
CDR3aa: CASSRTQANTEAFF

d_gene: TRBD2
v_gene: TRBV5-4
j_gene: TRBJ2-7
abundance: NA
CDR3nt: TGTGCCAGCAGCTCGCTAGCGGGAGGGGCCCACGAGCAGTACTTC
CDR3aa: CASSSLAGGAHEQYF

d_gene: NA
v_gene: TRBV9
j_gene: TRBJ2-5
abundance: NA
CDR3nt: TGTGCCAGCAGCGTAGCTACAGGTCCCCAAGAGACCCAGTACTTC
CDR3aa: CASSVATGPQETQYF

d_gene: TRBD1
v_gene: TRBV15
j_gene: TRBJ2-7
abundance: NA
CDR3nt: TGTGCCACCAGCAGAGAAAGGGGGCAGGGGCGCTACGAGCAGTACTTC
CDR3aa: CATSRERGQGRYEQYF

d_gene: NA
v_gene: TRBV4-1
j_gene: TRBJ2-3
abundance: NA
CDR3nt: TGCGCCAGCAGCCAAGTCAACCTAGTGTCCACAGATACGCAGTATTTT
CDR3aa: CASSQVNLVSTDTQYF

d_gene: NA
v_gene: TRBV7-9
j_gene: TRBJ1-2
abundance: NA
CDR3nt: TGTGCCAGCACCCCCGAGGACAGACATTATGGCTACACCTTC
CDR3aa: CASTPEDRHYGYTF

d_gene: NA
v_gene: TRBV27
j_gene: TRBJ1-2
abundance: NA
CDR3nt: TGTGCCAGCAGTTCACTCGGGGGAATTCCTGGCTACACCTTC
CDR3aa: CASSSLGGIPGYTF

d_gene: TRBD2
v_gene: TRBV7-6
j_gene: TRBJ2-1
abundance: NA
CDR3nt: TGTGCCAGCAGCTACCTAGCGGGAGAATGGAATGAGCAGTTCTTC
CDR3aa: CASSYLAGEWNEQFF

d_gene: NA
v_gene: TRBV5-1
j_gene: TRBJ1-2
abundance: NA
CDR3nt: TGCGCCAGCAGCCCCTTGTCGCCAGACTATGGCTACACCTTC
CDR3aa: CASSPLSPDYGYTF

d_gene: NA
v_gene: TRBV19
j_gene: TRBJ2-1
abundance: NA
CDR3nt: TGTGCCAGTAGCCTTATGACAGGTAATGAGCAGTTCTTC
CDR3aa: CASSLMTGNEQFF

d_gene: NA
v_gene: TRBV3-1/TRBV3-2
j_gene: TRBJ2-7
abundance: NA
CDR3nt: TGTGCCAGCAGCCAAGATTTGACCGGGAGCTACGAGCAGTACTTC
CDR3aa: CASSQDLTGSYEQYF

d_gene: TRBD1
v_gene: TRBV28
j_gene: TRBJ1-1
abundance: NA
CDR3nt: TGTGCCAGCAGTTTAGCCGGGACAGGGGCTAACACTGAAGCTTTCTTT
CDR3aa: CASSLAGTGANTEAFF

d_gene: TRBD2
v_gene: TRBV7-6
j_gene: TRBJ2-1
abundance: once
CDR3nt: TGTGCCAGCAGCCAGGTTGTGGCGGGAGGGAGCTCCTACAATGAGCAGTTCTTC
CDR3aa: CASSQVVAGGSSYNEQFF

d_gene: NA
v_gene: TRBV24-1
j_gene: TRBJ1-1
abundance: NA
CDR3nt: TGTGCCACCAGTGATTCCTTCTTCGGTGAAGCTTTCTTT
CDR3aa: CATSDSFFGEAFF

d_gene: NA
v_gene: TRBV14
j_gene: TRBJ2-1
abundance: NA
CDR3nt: TGTGCCAGCAGCCAAGATCTTTTCGGGATTGACAATGAGCAGTTCTTC
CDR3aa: CASSQDLFGIDNEQFF

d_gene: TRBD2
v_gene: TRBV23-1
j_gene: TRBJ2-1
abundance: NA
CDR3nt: TGCGCCAGCAGTCAATTATCCCCTGCTAGCGGGAGGATGAATGAGCAGTTCTTC
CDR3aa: CASSQLSPASGRMNEQFF

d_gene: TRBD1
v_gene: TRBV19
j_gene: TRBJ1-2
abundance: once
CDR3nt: TGTGCCAGTAGGCCGGACAGGGGTTCCCCGTATGGCTACACCTTC
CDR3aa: CASRPDRGSPYGYTF

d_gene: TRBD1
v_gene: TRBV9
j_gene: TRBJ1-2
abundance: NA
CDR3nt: TGTGCCAGCAGCGCCTCCGGGACAGGGCCCTTCTATGGCTACACCTTC
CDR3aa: CASSASGTGPFYGYTF

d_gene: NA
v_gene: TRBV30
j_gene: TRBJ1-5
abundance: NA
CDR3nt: TGTGCCTGGAGTGTTTCTATTTCCGATCAGCCCCAGCATTTT
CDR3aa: CAWSVSISDQPQHF

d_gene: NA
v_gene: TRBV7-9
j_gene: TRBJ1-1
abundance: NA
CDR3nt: TGTGCCAGCAGCTTAGGGGGCGCGGGGACTGAAGCTTTCTTT
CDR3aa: CASSLGGAGTEAFF

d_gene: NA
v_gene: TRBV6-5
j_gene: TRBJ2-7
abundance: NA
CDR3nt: TGTGCCAGCAATAAGATTACTTCCTACGAGCAGTACTTC
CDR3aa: CASNKITSYEQYF

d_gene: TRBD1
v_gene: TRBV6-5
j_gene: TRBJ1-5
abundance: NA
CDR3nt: TGTGCCAGCAGTTACGGGACAGGGATTCAGCCCCAGCATTTT
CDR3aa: CASSYGTGIQPQHF

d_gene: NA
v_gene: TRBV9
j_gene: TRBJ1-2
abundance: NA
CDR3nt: TGTGCCAGCAGCCTGGGGGGTTACTATGGCTACACCTTC
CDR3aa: CASSLGGYYGYTF

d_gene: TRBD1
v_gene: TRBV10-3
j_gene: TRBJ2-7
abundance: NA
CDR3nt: TGTGCCATCAGGGAACCGGGACAGGGGGCCTACGAGCAGTACTTC
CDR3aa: CAIREPGQGAYEQYF

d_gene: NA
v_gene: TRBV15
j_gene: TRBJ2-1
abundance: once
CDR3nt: TGTGCCACCAGCAGAGATCCCACTACCCGCTCCTACAATGAGCAGTTCTTC
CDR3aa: CATSRDPTTRSYNEQFF

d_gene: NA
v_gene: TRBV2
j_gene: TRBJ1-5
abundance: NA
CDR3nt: TGTGCCAGCAGTGAATATCTGTATGACATTAAGCAGCATTTT
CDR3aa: CASSEYLYDIKQHF

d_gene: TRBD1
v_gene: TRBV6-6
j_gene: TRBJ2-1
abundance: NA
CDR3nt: TGTGCCAGCAGTTTGGGACAGGATATAAGTGAGCAGTTCTTC
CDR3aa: CASSLGQDISEQFF

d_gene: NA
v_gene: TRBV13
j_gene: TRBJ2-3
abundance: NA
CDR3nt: TGTGCCAGCAGCTTGGACGGGAGTGGCACAGATACGCAGTATTTT
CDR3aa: CASSLDGSGTDTQYF

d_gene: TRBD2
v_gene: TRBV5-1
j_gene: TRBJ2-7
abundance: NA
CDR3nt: TGCGCCAGCAGCCGGACTCCGGGACTAGCGGAGCAGTACTTC
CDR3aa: CASSRTPGLAEQYF

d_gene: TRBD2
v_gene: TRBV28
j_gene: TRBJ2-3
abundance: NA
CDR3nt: TGTGCCAGCAGCGTCACCGGGACTAGCGGGAGGGTAGATACGCAGTATTTT
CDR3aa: CASSVTGTSGRVDTQYF

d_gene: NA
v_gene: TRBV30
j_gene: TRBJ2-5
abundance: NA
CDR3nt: TGTGCCTGGAGCCCAGGACAGAACCAAGAGACCCAGTACTTC
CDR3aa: CAWSPGQNQETQYF